This paragraph reports one T cell receptor beta chain. Antigen specificity is unknown. Per the germline V gene, CDR1 is SGHTA and CDR2 is FQGNSA. V lost 2 bases and J lost 4; bases outside the gene matches: 16. The length of the CDR3 is 19 residues. The source of the sample is a study of blood T cells in healthy people across ages. Notes on the study in general: Possibly, changes in expanded clonotypes were confounded because donor CMV status was unknown.

A second roughly 6 to 12 cycle PCR used barcoded and J-beta primers. TCRdb used MiXCR to reprocess the 5' RACE reads, holding one entry per CDR3 protein. The data hold about 630,000 distinct CDR3 sequences, with over 20% observed a single time. The clonotype comes from a man between 65 and 85 years old in good health. The rearrangement joins TRBV7-2 to TRBJ1-1, with 10 positions matching TRBD1. Sequences were obtained from blood. CDR3 in amino acids: CASSLSSVTGGWAGTEAFF. CDR3 coding DNA: TGTGCCAGCAGCTTATCCTCTGTGACAGGGGGCTGGGCGGGCACTGAAGCTTTCTTT.